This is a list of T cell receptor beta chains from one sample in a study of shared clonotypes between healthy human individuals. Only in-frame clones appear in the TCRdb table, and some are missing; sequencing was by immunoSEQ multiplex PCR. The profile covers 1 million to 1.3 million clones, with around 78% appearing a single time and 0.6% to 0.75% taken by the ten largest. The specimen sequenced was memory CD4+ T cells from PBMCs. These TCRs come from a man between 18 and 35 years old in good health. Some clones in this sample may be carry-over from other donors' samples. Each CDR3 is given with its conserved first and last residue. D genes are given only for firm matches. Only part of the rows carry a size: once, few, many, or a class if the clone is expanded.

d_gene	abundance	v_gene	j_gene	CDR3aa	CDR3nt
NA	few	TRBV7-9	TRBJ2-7	CASSSPLGGGSSSYEQYF	TGTGCCAGCAGCTCCCCCCTGGGGGGCGGTTCGAGCTCCTACGAGCAGTACTTC
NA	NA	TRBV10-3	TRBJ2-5	CAISEGHRAPGETQYF	TGTGCCATCAGTGAGGGGCACCGGGCTCCGGGGGAGACCCAGTACTTC
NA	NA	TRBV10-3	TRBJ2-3	CAISEGRSTDTQYF	TGTGCCATCAGTGAGGGCAGGAGCACAGATACGCAGTATTTT
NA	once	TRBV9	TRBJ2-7	CASSVEDGATYEQYF	TGTGCCAGCAGCGTAGAGGATGGGGCCACCTACGAGCAGTACTTC
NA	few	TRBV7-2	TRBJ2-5	CASSLAGNVPPVSTKETQYF	TGTGCCAGCAGCTTAGCGGGGAATGTGCCACCCGTTTCGACCAAAGAGACCCAGTACTTC
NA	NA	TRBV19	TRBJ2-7	CASSIRIGAGGGKAYEQYF	TGTGCCAGTAGTATTAGGATCGGCGCGGGCGGAGGAAAAGCCTACGAGCAGTACTTC
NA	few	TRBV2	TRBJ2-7	CASSGTGSYEQYF	TGTGCCAGCAGTGGTACGGGCTCCTACGAGCAGTACTTC
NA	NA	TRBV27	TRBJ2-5	CASSLGWAETQYF	TGTGCCAGCAGTTTAGGATGGGCCGAGACCCAGTACTTC
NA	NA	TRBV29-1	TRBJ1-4	CSVERLLLNEKLFF	TGCAGCGTTGAACGACTGCTCCTAAATGAAAAACTGTTTTTT
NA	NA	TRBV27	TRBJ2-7	CASSLRASYEQYF	TGTGCCAGCAGTTTACGGGCCTCCTACGAGCAGTACTTC
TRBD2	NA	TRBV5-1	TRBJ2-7	CASSWSGRAGEGEQYF	TGCGCCAGCAGCTGGTCGGGGAGAGCGGGAGAGGGAGAGCAGTACTTC
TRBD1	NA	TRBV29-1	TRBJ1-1	CSASGGYNTEAFF	TGCAGCGCTTCAGGGGGCTATAACACTGAAGCTTTCTTT
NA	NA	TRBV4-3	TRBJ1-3	CASSQSVSSGNTIYF	TGCGCCAGCAGCCAGTCAGTCAGCTCTGGAAACACCATATATTTT
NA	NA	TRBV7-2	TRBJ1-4	CASSLIAGEEKLFF	TGTGCCAGCAGCTTAATTGCAGGGGAAGAAAAACTGTTTTTT
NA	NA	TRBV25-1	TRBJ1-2	CASSETSGGEGGYTF	TGTGCCAGCAGTGAGACCTCCGGGGGCGAGGGTGGCTACACCTTC
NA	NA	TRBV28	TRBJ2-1	CASSLGGAQGNEQFF	TGTGCCAGCAGTTTAGGCGGGGCCCAAGGCAATGAGCAGTTCTTC
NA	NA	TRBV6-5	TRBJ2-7	CASSYSTGPYEQYF	TGTGCCAGCAGTTACTCGACAGGCCCCTACGAGCAGTACTTC
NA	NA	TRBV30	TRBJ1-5	CAWSGVGGQPQHF	TGTGCCTGGAGTGGAGTTGGGGGTCAGCCCCAGCATTTT
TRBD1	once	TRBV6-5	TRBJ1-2	CASRLGQGNYGYTF	TGTGCCAGCAGATTGGGACAGGGTAACTATGGCTACACCTTC
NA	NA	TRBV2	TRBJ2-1	CASRHSEGYNEQFF	TGTGCCAGCAGGCACTCCGAGGGCTACAATGAGCAGTTCTTC
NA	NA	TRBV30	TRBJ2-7	CAWSGLGGGEQYF	TGTGCCTGGAGTGGCCTAGGCGGCGGCGAGCAGTACTTC
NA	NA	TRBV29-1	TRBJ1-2	CSVVLGEGGYTF	TGCAGCGTTGTTCTAGGGGAAGGAGGCTACACCTTC
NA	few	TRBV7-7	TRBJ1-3	CASSSGRTSGNTIYF	TGTGCCAGCAGCTCGGGACGGACCTCTGGAAACACCATATATTTT
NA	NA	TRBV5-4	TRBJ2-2	CASSLGASGHSNTGELFF	TGTGCCAGCAGCTTGGGGGCTTCGGGGCACTCGAACACCGGGGAGCTGTTTTTT
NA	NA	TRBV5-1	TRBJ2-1	CASSLASTPYNEQFF	TGCGCCAGCAGCTTGGCCTCAACCCCCTACAATGAGCAGTTCTTC
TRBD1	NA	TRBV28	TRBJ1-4	CASSSQGTRGPNEKLFF	TGTGCCAGCAGTTCCCAAGGTACCAGGGGGCCTAATGAAAAACTGTTTTTT
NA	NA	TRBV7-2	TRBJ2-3	CASSLSRITDTQYF	TGTGCCAGCAGCTTATCACGGATAACAGATACGCAGTATTTT
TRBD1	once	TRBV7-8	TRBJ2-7	CASSNRDRVSYEQYF	TGTGCCAGCAGCAACCGGGACAGGGTTTCTTACGAGCAGTACTTC
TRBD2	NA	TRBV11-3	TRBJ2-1	CASSLGSGGNEQFF	TGTGCCAGCAGCCTTGGAAGCGGGGGCAATGAGCAGTTCTTC